The present T cell receptor beta chain was sequenced within a study of blood T cell repertoires in COVID-19. In the study overall: Spain, Italy and the United States supplied samples that represented acute and convalescent COVID-19. In each case, the material was cDNA or gDNA derived from T cells, B-cell-depleted T cells, or PBMCs.

In the source study's methods: Reference gene primer amplification in the assay estimated nucleated cell counts. This table comes from immunoSEQ multiplex PCR, and its TCRdb copy is limited to in-frame clones, with some not included. The DNA was the basis for D and trimming; V, J and clone size are from that table. The table has hundreds of thousands of clones, 80% to 90% seen once. CDR1 and CDR2 (germline): LGHDT, YNNKEL (reference sequence). V trimming: 3 bases; J trimming: 7 bases; junction bases outside the gene matches: 5. The CDR3 sequence is 14 residues long. Source material: peripheral blood. The chain joins TRBV3-1 (or the pseudogene TRBV3-2) to TRBJ2-1; 8 bases map to TRBD1. The source is a woman of 80 years or more with active or convalescent COVID-19. The CDR3 loop is CASSQRGQGNEQFF. In DNA, the CDR3 is TGTGCCAGCAGCCAGAGAGGACAGGGTAATGAGCAGTTCTTC.